This is a list of T cell receptor beta chains from one sample in a study of T cell responses to AZD1222 COVID-19 vaccine. Clones were sequenced by immunoSEQ multiplex PCR, and TCRdb holds only the in-frame ones, with some missing. The sample lists about 200,000 clones; approximately 93% were seen once. The sample consisted of peripheral blood, taken 28 days after the second AZD1222 dose. The receptors stem from an adult who received the AZD1222 COVID-19 vaccine. Each CDR3 is given with its conserved first and last residue. The order of the fields is V gene, J gene, D gene, clone size, CDR3 protein, CDR3 DNA. D genes are given only for firm matches. A row's size may be missing; if present it is once, few, many or a size class.

v_gene: TRBV11-2; j_gene: TRBJ1-3; d_gene: .; abundance: .; CDR3aa: CASSLERGTGGNTIYF; CDR3nt: TGTGCCAGCAGTCTTGAGCGGGGGACGGGAGGAAACACCATATATTTT
v_gene: TRBV2; j_gene: TRBJ1-2; d_gene: TRBD1; abundance: .; CDR3aa: CASSAGRQGALGYTF; CDR3nt: TGTGCCAGCAGTGCGGGTCGCCAGGGGGCACTTGGCTACACCTTC
v_gene: TRBV7-3; j_gene: TRBJ2-3; d_gene: TRBD2; abundance: .; CDR3aa: CASSLRLAGRSTDTQYF; CDR3nt: TGTGCCAGCAGCTTAAGACTAGCGGGGAGAAGCACAGATACGCAGTATTTT
v_gene: TRBV7-2; j_gene: TRBJ2-7; d_gene: .; abundance: .; CDR3aa: CASSLVGDNSYEQYF; CDR3nt: TGTGCCAGCAGCTTAGTAGGGGACAACTCCTACGAGCAGTACTTC
v_gene: TRBV27; j_gene: TRBJ2-7; d_gene: TRBD2; abundance: .; CDR3aa: CASSPRASGGYEQYF; CDR3nt: TGTGCCAGCAGTCCCCGGGCTAGCGGGGGCTACGAGCAGTACTTC
v_gene: TRBV18; j_gene: TRBJ2-1; d_gene: .; abundance: once; CDR3aa: CASSPNPVGNEQFF; CDR3nt: TGTGCCAGCTCACCCAATCCCGTGGGTAATGAGCAGTTCTTC
v_gene: TRBV27; j_gene: TRBJ2-7; d_gene: .; abundance: .; CDR3aa: CASSPFSSYEQYF; CDR3nt: TGTGCCAGCAGCCCCTTCAGCTCCTACGAGCAGTACTTC
v_gene: TRBV5-6; j_gene: TRBJ2-1; d_gene: .; abundance: .; CDR3aa: CASTQGWGHNEQFF; CDR3nt: TGTGCCAGCACCCAGGGATGGGGCCACAATGAGCAGTTCTTC
v_gene: TRBV15; j_gene: TRBJ2-7; d_gene: .; abundance: .; CDR3aa: CATSRVGEQYF; CDR3nt: TGTGCCACCAGCAGAGTGGGCGAGCAGTACTTC
v_gene: TRBV27; j_gene: TRBJ2-1; d_gene: .; abundance: .; CDR3aa: CASSNGGQYNEQFF; CDR3nt: TGTGCCAGCAGTAATGGCGGACAGTACAATGAGCAGTTCTTC
v_gene: TRBV23-1; j_gene: TRBJ1-5; d_gene: .; abundance: .; CDR3aa: CASSQSGLGANQPQHF; CDR3nt: TGCGCCAGCAGTCAATCTGGGCTGGGGGCAAATCAGCCCCAGCATTTT
v_gene: TRBV7-2; j_gene: TRBJ1-2; d_gene: .; abundance: .; CDR3aa: CASSFGGGPRSYGYTF; CDR3nt: TGTGCCAGCAGCTTCGGTGGGGGCCCGCGGAGCTATGGCTACACCTTC
v_gene: TRBV2; j_gene: TRBJ2-2; d_gene: TRBD1; abundance: few; CDR3aa: CASSRDRVNTGELFF; CDR3nt: TGTGCCAGCAGCCGGGACAGGGTAAACACCGGGGAGCTGTTTTTT
v_gene: TRBV2; j_gene: TRBJ2-2; d_gene: TRBD2; abundance: .; CDR3aa: CASTGGGQLTGELFF; CDR3nt: TGTGCCAGCACCGGGGGAGGGCAGCTCACCGGGGAGCTGTTTTTT
v_gene: TRBV5-6; j_gene: TRBJ1-6; d_gene: .; abundance: .; CDR3aa: CASSLQDLNSPLHF; CDR3nt: TGTGCCAGCAGCTTGCAGGATCTAAATTCACCCCTCCACTTT
v_gene: TRBV6-2/TRBV6-3; j_gene: TRBJ1-1; d_gene: .; abundance: .; CDR3aa: CASSTRTRRISMNTEAFF; CDR3nt: TGTGCCAGCAGTACTCGGACAAGAAGAATATCTATGAACACTGAAGCTTTCTTT
v_gene: TRBV10-3; j_gene: TRBJ1-1; d_gene: .; abundance: .; CDR3aa: CAISGAGARTEAFF; CDR3nt: TGTGCCATCAGTGGTGCGGGGGCGCGCACTGAAGCTTTCTTT
v_gene: TRBV27; j_gene: TRBJ1-2; d_gene: TRBD1; abundance: few; CDR3aa: CASSPQGRDYGYTF; CDR3nt: TGTGCCAGCAGTCCACAGGGGAGGGACTATGGCTACACCTTC
v_gene: TRBV6-5; j_gene: TRBJ2-3; d_gene: TRBD2; abundance: .; CDR3aa: CASSLGTSEDTQYF; CDR3nt: TGTGCCAGCAGTCTCGGGACTAGCGAAGATACGCAGTATTTT
v_gene: TRBV7-9; j_gene: TRBJ1-1; d_gene: .; abundance: .; CDR3aa: CASSPWDLNTEAFF; CDR3nt: TGTGCCAGCAGCCCCTGGGACTTGAACACTGAAGCTTTCTTT
v_gene: TRBV18; j_gene: TRBJ2-1; d_gene: .; abundance: .; CDR3aa: CATRGAGSYNEQFF; CDR3nt: TGTGCCACTAGGGGGGCTGGCTCCTACAATGAGCAGTTCTTC
v_gene: TRBV7-9; j_gene: TRBJ2-5; d_gene: TRBD2; abundance: .; CDR3aa: CASSPRTSVGGTQYF; CDR3nt: TGTGCCAGCAGCCCACGGACTAGCGTGGGGGGGACCCAGTACTTC
v_gene: TRBV2; j_gene: TRBJ2-2; d_gene: TRBD1; abundance: .; CDR3aa: CASSTPTGLAGELFF; CDR3nt: TGTGCCAGCAGTACTCCGACAGGGTTGGCCGGGGAGCTGTTTTTT